The rows below give T cell receptor beta chains drawn from one sample of a study of Ad26.COV2.S vaccination and SARS-CoV-2 variants. The protocol was immunoSEQ multiplex PCR, while the TCRdb copy is restricted to in-frame clones and leaves out a portion. The table includes a few hundred thousand clones, about 83% detected once. The sample here was peripheral blood, taken in a trial of Ad26.COV2.S vaccine versus placebo. The receptors stem from a person between 18 and 60 years old who received the Ad26.COV2.S COVID-19 vaccine or a placebo. The CDR3 runs from the conserved cysteine through the conserved F or W. Fields, in order: CDR3 length, J gene, V gene, clone size, D gene, CDR3 protein, CDR3 DNA. D genes are given only for firm matches. Clone size is shown for a subset of rows, as once, few, many or a class of expanded clone.

CDR3 length: 11
J gene: TRBJ2-2
V gene: TRBV12-3/TRBV12-4
clone size: once
D gene: NA
CDR3 protein: CASSFAGELFF
CDR3 DNA: TGTGCCAGCAGTTTCGCCGGGGAGCTGTTTTTT

CDR3 length: 15
J gene: TRBJ2-1
V gene: TRBV7-2
clone size: NA
D gene: NA
CDR3 protein: CASSLSRDEYNEQFF
CDR3 DNA: TGTGCCAGCAGCTTATCCCGGGACGAGTACAATGAGCAGTTCTTC

CDR3 length: 19
J gene: TRBJ2-2
V gene: TRBV5-1
clone size: NA
D gene: TRBD2
CDR3 protein: CASSLVGTSGGPKTGELFF
CDR3 DNA: TGCGCCAGCAGCTTGGTTGGGACTAGCGGGGGGCCGAAAACCGGGGAGCTGTTTTTT

CDR3 length: 13
J gene: TRBJ2-7
V gene: TRBV4-2
clone size: NA
D gene: NA
CDR3 protein: CASSQAVGYEQYF
CDR3 DNA: TGTGCCAGCAGCCAAGCGGTAGGCTACGAGCAGTACTTC

CDR3 length: 18
J gene: TRBJ2-1
V gene: TRBV11-3
clone size: NA
D gene: NA
CDR3 protein: CASPEPRGPALTYNEQFF
CDR3 DNA: TGTGCCAGCCCCGAACCCCGGGGCCCAGCCCTGACCTACAATGAGCAGTTCTTC

CDR3 length: 14
J gene: TRBJ1-3
V gene: TRBV7-8
clone size: NA
D gene: NA
CDR3 protein: CASSFIGSGNTIYF
CDR3 DNA: TGTGCCAGCAGCTTCATAGGCTCTGGAAACACCATATATTTT

CDR3 length: 14
J gene: TRBJ2-4
V gene: TRBV18
clone size: NA
D gene: TRBD1
CDR3 protein: CASSPGQGFDIQYF
CDR3 DNA: TGTGCCAGCTCACCGGGACAGGGGTTCGACATTCAGTACTTC

CDR3 length: 12
J gene: TRBJ2-7
V gene: TRBV11-3
clone size: NA
D gene: NA
CDR3 protein: CASSRGEYEQYF
CDR3 DNA: TGTGCCAGCAGCCGCGGGGAGTACGAGCAGTACTTC

CDR3 length: 15
J gene: TRBJ1-5
V gene: TRBV3-1/TRBV3-2
clone size: once
D gene: NA
CDR3 protein: CASSQSSRNNQPQHF
CDR3 DNA: TGTGCCAGCAGCCAATCTTCCAGAAACAATCAGCCCCAGCATTTT

CDR3 length: 13
J gene: TRBJ2-1
V gene: TRBV5-1
clone size: NA
D gene: NA
CDR3 protein: CASSPGGPNEQFF
CDR3 DNA: TGCGCCAGCAGCCCCGGGGGGCCCAATGAGCAGTTCTTC

CDR3 length: 17
J gene: TRBJ2-2
V gene: TRBV4-3
clone size: NA
D gene: NA
CDR3 protein: CASSQLQLSSNTGELFF
CDR3 DNA: TGCGCCAGCAGCCAGTTACAGCTCAGTTCTAACACCGGGGAGCTGTTTTTT

CDR3 length: 13
J gene: TRBJ2-2
V gene: TRBV12-5
clone size: NA
D gene: NA
CDR3 protein: CASGLVLAGELFF
CDR3 DNA: TGTGCTAGTGGTTTGGTACTCGCGGGGGAGCTGTTTTTT

CDR3 length: 15
J gene: TRBJ2-1
V gene: TRBV7-3
clone size: NA
D gene: NA
CDR3 protein: CASSSAGSSYNEQFF
CDR3 DNA: TGTGCCAGCAGCTCCGCTGGGAGCTCCTACAATGAGCAGTTCTTC

CDR3 length: 15
J gene: TRBJ1-1
V gene: TRBV4-1
clone size: NA
D gene: TRBD1
CDR3 protein: CASSLSGTGTTEAFF
CDR3 DNA: TGCGCCAGCAGCCTCTCCGGGACAGGGACCACTGAAGCTTTCTTT

CDR3 length: 16
J gene: TRBJ2-1
V gene: TRBV28
clone size: NA
D gene: TRBD2
CDR3 protein: CASSTAGTSGYNEQFF
CDR3 DNA: TGTGCCAGCAGTACCGCCGGGACTAGCGGCTACAATGAGCAGTTCTTC

CDR3 length: 14
J gene: TRBJ2-7
V gene: TRBV19
clone size: NA
D gene: TRBD1
CDR3 protein: CASSGTGRNYEQYF
CDR3 DNA: TGTGCCAGTAGCGGGACAGGTAGAAACTACGAGCAGTACTTC

CDR3 length: 15
J gene: TRBJ1-5
V gene: TRBV19
clone size: NA
D gene: NA
CDR3 protein: CASSIRGSSNQPQHF
CDR3 DNA: TGTGCCAGTAGTATTAGGGGTTCGAGCAATCAGCCCCAGCATTTT

CDR3 length: 15
J gene: TRBJ2-5
V gene: TRBV7-7
clone size: NA
D gene: NA
CDR3 protein: CASSPRSGSLETQYF
CDR3 DNA: TGTGCCAGCAGTCCAAGGTCGGGCAGTTTGGAGACCCAGTACTTC

CDR3 length: 14
J gene: TRBJ2-7
V gene: TRBV28
clone size: NA
D gene: TRBD1
CDR3 protein: CASSSQNRGLEQYF
CDR3 DNA: TGTGCCAGCAGTTCCCAAAACAGGGGATTAGAGCAGTACTTC

CDR3 length: 16
J gene: TRBJ2-5
V gene: TRBV4-2
clone size: NA
D gene: TRBD2
CDR3 protein: CASSQDRREGWETQYF
CDR3 DNA: TGTGCCAGCAGCCAAGATAGGCGGGAGGGGTGGGAGACCCAGTACTTC

CDR3 length: 14
J gene: TRBJ2-1
V gene: TRBV7-2
clone size: few
D gene: NA
CDR3 protein: CASSFKGGVNEQFF
CDR3 DNA: TGTGCCAGCAGCTTTAAGGGAGGTGTTAATGAGCAGTTCTTC

CDR3 length: 16
J gene: TRBJ2-3
V gene: TRBV11-1
clone size: NA
D gene: TRBD2
CDR3 protein: CASSPNGGGSTDTQYF
CDR3 DNA: TGTGCCAGCAGCCCTAACGGCGGGGGTAGCACAGATACGCAGTATTTT

CDR3 length: 16
J gene: TRBJ2-7
V gene: TRBV7-7
clone size: NA
D gene: TRBD2
CDR3 protein: CASSLDATSGSYEQYF
CDR3 DNA: TGTGCCAGCAGCTTAGATGCGACTAGCGGTTCCTACGAGCAGTACTTC

CDR3 length: 14
J gene: TRBJ2-5
V gene: TRBV19
clone size: NA
D gene: NA
CDR3 protein: CASSITGVGETQYF
CDR3 DNA: TGTGCCAGTAGTATCACGGGGGTGGGAGAGACCCAGTACTTC

CDR3 length: 17
J gene: TRBJ1-1
V gene: TRBV4-2
clone size: NA
D gene: NA
CDR3 protein: CASSQDRDALWDTEAFF
CDR3 DNA: TGTGCCAGCAGCCAAGACCGGGACGCCCTTTGGGACACTGAAGCTTTCTTT

CDR3 length: 14
J gene: TRBJ2-7
V gene: TRBV9
clone size: NA
D gene: TRBD1
CDR3 protein: CASSVVGQGGEQYF
CDR3 DNA: TGTGCCAGCAGCGTAGTGGGACAGGGAGGCGAGCAGTACTTC

CDR3 length: 15
J gene: TRBJ2-1
V gene: TRBV9
clone size: NA
D gene: NA
CDR3 protein: CASSVAGGIYNEQFF
CDR3 DNA: TGTGCCAGCAGCGTCGCGGGCGGGATATACAATGAGCAGTTCTTC

CDR3 length: 14
J gene: TRBJ1-1
V gene: TRBV5-4
clone size: NA
D gene: NA
CDR3 protein: CASSLQGMNTEAFF
CDR3 DNA: TGTGCCAGCAGCTTGCAGGGTATGAACACTGAAGCTTTCTTT

CDR3 length: 15
J gene: TRBJ2-5
V gene: TRBV11-1
clone size: NA
D gene: TRBD2
CDR3 protein: CASSLLAADRETQYF
CDR3 DNA: TGTGCCAGCAGCCTTCTAGCGGCGGATAGAGAGACCCAGTACTTC

CDR3 length: 19
J gene: TRBJ2-3
V gene: TRBV7-3
clone size: NA
D gene: TRBD2
CDR3 protein: CASSPHRTSGGQSTDTQYF
CDR3 DNA: TGTGCCAGCAGCCCCCACCGGACTAGCGGGGGGCAAAGCACAGATACGCAGTATTTT

CDR3 length: 13
J gene: TRBJ1-3
V gene: TRBV24-1
clone size: NA
D gene: NA
CDR3 protein: CATSDLRGNTIYF
CDR3 DNA: TGTGCCACCAGTGATTTGAGGGGAAACACCATATATTTT

CDR3 length: 16
J gene: TRBJ2-1
V gene: TRBV5-1
clone size: NA
D gene: TRBD2
CDR3 protein: CASSLEASGRQNEQFF
CDR3 DNA: TGCGCCAGCAGCTTGGAAGCTAGCGGGAGGCAAAATGAGCAGTTCTTC

CDR3 length: 12
J gene: TRBJ2-5
V gene: TRBV6-5
clone size: NA
D gene: NA
CDR3 protein: CASKEGGETQYF
CDR3 DNA: TGTGCCAGCAAAGAGGGGGGAGAGACCCAGTACTTC

CDR3 length: 12
J gene: TRBJ2-7
V gene: TRBV15
clone size: NA
D gene: NA
CDR3 protein: CATSRGAYEQYF
CDR3 DNA: TGTGCCACCAGCAGAGGCGCCTACGAGCAGTACTTC

CDR3 length: 14
J gene: TRBJ1-2
V gene: TRBV18
clone size: NA
D gene: NA
CDR3 protein: CASSPPNNNHGYTF
CDR3 DNA: TGTGCCAGCTCACCACCGAACAATAACCATGGCTACACCTTC

CDR3 length: 13
J gene: TRBJ1-6
V gene: TRBV7-9
clone size: NA
D gene: NA
CDR3 protein: CASSPPVYSPLHF
CDR3 DNA: TGTGCCAGCAGCCCCCCCGTATACTCACCCCTCCACTTT

CDR3 length: 16
J gene: TRBJ2-1
V gene: TRBV6-2/TRBV6-3
clone size: NA
D gene: TRBD2
CDR3 protein: CASSALAGGPYNEQFF
CDR3 DNA: TGTGCCAGCAGTGCGTTAGCGGGGGGCCCGTACAATGAGCAGTTCTTC

CDR3 length: 14
J gene: TRBJ2-7
V gene: TRBV7-9
clone size: few
D gene: NA
CDR3 protein: CASSSLGRGYEQYF
CDR3 DNA: TGTGCCAGCAGCTCACTAGGGAGAGGGTACGAGCAGTACTTC

CDR3 length: 15
J gene: TRBJ1-3
V gene: TRBV5-1
clone size: few
D gene: NA
CDR3 protein: CASSLQGHLGNTIYF
CDR3 DNA: TGCGCCAGCAGCTTACAGGGCCATCTAGGAAACACCATATATTTT

CDR3 length: 15
J gene: TRBJ2-1
V gene: TRBV5-1
clone size: NA
D gene: TRBD1
CDR3 protein: CASSLGDRGYNEQFF
CDR3 DNA: TGCGCCAGCAGCTTGGGCGACAGGGGTTACAATGAGCAGTTCTTC

CDR3 length: 13
J gene: TRBJ1-4
V gene: TRBV5-1
clone size: NA
D gene: NA
CDR3 protein: CATSPGGGEKLFF
CDR3 DNA: TGCGCCACCTCTCCAGGAGGCGGTGAAAAACTGTTTTTT

CDR3 length: 14
J gene: TRBJ1-4
V gene: TRBV15
clone size: NA
D gene: NA
CDR3 protein: CATSRPGGDEKLFF
CDR3 DNA: TGTGCCACCAGCAGACCAGGTGGAGATGAAAAACTGTTTTTT

CDR3 length: 15
J gene: TRBJ2-7
V gene: TRBV7-3
clone size: NA
D gene: TRBD1
CDR3 protein: CASSLRTGRSYEQYF
CDR3 DNA: TGTGCCAGCAGCTTACGGACAGGGCGCTCCTACGAGCAGTACTTC

CDR3 length: 15
J gene: TRBJ2-7
V gene: TRBV11-3
clone size: NA
D gene: TRBD2
CDR3 protein: CASSSRTSGSYEQYF
CDR3 DNA: TGTGCCAGCAGCTCGCGGACTAGCGGGAGCTACGAGCAGTACTTC

CDR3 length: 13
J gene: TRBJ2-1
V gene: TRBV27
clone size: NA
D gene: TRBD2
CDR3 protein: CASTPYGRHEQFF
CDR3 DNA: TGTGCCAGCACCCCATACGGGAGGCATGAGCAGTTCTTC

CDR3 length: 14
J gene: TRBJ2-1
V gene: TRBV18
clone size: once
D gene: NA
CDR3 protein: CASSPDRGRNEQFF
CDR3 DNA: TGTGCCAGCTCACCAGACCGGGGGCGCAATGAGCAGTTCTTC

CDR3 length: 15
J gene: TRBJ2-1
V gene: TRBV11-2
clone size: few
D gene: NA
CDR3 protein: CASSPVLKDPNEQFF
CDR3 DNA: TGTGCCAGCAGCCCAGTTTTGAAGGACCCCAATGAGCAGTTCTTC

CDR3 length: 14
J gene: TRBJ2-5
V gene: TRBV7-8
clone size: NA
D gene: NA
CDR3 protein: CASSLGGLGQTQYF
CDR3 DNA: TGTGCCAGCAGCTTAGGAGGCCTTGGGCAGACCCAGTACTTC

CDR3 length: 15
J gene: TRBJ2-3
V gene: TRBV27
clone size: NA
D gene: TRBD2
CDR3 protein: CASSWASGYTDTQYF
CDR3 DNA: TGTGCCAGCAGTTGGGCTAGCGGTTATACAGATACGCAGTATTTT

CDR3 length: 17
J gene: TRBJ2-1
V gene: TRBV18
clone size: NA
D gene: TRBD2
CDR3 protein: CASSPPGLAGAYNEQFF
CDR3 DNA: TGTGCCAGCTCACCACCCGGACTAGCGGGGGCGTACAATGAGCAGTTCTTC

CDR3 length: 16
J gene: TRBJ1-2
V gene: TRBV5-1
clone size: NA
D gene: TRBD1
CDR3 protein: CASSLGGTGSNYGYTF
CDR3 DNA: TGCGCCAGCAGCTTGGGTGGGACAGGGTCCAACTATGGCTACACCTTC

CDR3 length: 17
J gene: TRBJ2-4
V gene: TRBV14
clone size: NA
D gene: NA
CDR3 protein: CASSQDSEERAKNIQYF
CDR3 DNA: TGTGCCAGCAGCCAAGATTCTGAGGAGAGAGCCAAAAACATTCAGTACTTC